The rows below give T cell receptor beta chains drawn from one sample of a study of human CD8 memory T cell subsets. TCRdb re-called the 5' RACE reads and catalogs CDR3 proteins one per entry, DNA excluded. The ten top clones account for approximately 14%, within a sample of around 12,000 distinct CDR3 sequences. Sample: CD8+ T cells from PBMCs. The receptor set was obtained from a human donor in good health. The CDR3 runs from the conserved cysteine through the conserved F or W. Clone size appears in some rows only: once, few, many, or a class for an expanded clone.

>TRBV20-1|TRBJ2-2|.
CSARDGRDTGELFF
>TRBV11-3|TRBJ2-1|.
CASSLDGGLAKNEQFF
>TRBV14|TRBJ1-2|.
CASRLTGAGDYTF
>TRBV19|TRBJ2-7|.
CASSPGTSGTYEQYF
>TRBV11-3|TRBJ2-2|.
CASSQSTGELFF
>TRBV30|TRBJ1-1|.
CAWRTGQGRAFF
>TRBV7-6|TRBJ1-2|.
CASSSAPSNYGYTF
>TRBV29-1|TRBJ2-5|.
CSVEEWETQYF
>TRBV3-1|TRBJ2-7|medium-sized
CASSQQDRPYEQYF
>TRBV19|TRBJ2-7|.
CASSPTGYDYEQYF
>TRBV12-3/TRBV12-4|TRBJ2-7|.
CASSPKLAAYEQYF
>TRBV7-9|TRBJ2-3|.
CASSPPSTDTQYF
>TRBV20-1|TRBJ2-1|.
CSAKTSGRAYNEQFF
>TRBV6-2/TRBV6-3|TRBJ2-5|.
CASREAGEQETQYF
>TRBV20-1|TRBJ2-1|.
CSARGPTGEIYNEQFF
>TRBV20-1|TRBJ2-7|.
CSARELTSYEQYF
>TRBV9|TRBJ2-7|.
CASSQFDSSYEQYF
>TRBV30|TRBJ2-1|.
CAWQQGKVYNEQFF
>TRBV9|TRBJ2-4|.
CASSVGQGASNIQYF